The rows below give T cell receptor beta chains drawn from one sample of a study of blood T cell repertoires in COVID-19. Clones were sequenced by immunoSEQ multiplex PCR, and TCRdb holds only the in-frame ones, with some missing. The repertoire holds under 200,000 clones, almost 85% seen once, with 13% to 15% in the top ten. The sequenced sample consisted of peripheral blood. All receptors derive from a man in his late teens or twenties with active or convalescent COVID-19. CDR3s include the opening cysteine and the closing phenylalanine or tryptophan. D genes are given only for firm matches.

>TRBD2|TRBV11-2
CASSLQGLAVTYEQYF
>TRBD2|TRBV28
CASILGAGTSDEQFF
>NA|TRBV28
CASSSLLPGGSYNSPLHF
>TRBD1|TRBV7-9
CASSLDTGDNNEQFF
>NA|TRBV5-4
CASSLSGSGDTQYF
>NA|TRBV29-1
CSVAGQINQPQHF
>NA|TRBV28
CASSPAQGNTEAFF
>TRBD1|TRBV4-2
CASSRDRGQETQYF
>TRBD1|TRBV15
CATSRGGQARRPQHF
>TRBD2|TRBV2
CASRPGLGMGLDTQYF
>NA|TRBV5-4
CASSLGGQGLGEKLFF